This is a list of T cell receptor beta chains from one sample in a study of blood T cell repertoires in COVID-19. Repertoires were generated with immunoSEQ multiplex PCR, while TCRdb's copy carries only in-frame clones and drops some. The sample yields approximately 200,000 clones, 84% seen once. The sequenced material came from PBMCs or T cells enriched from blood (not recorded which). The receptor source for this set is a woman aged 25-40 years who had recovered from COVID-19. The CDR3 runs from the conserved cysteine through the conserved F or W.

CDR3aa	v_gene	j_gene
CASELRGARVQYF	TRBV28	TRBJ2-7
CASSTRTGQSEQYF	TRBV7-2	TRBJ2-7
CASSGSLAGVQYF	TRBV2	TRBJ2-7
CASSLLAPYEQYF	TRBV12-3/TRBV12-4	TRBJ2-7
CAISSREDHNEQFF	TRBV10-3	TRBJ2-1
CASSRLGSGSSQPQHF	TRBV5-5	TRBJ1-5
CASSRQREYGYTF	TRBV2	TRBJ1-2
CASSSDRGHEKLFF	TRBV7-9	TRBJ1-4
CASSLGLAGGRYNEQFF	TRBV28	TRBJ2-1
CSVHGTGGSGNTIYF	TRBV29-1	TRBJ1-3
CASSLAGGSGAFF	TRBV5-1	TRBJ1-1
CASSEGLVNSGANVLTF	TRBV5-1	TRBJ2-6
CASSFLAGGGWTDTQYF	TRBV5-5	TRBJ2-3
CASSFSGYGVEYQHF	TRBV28	TRBJ1-5
CASSLPLGQDGPPLHF	TRBV28	TRBJ1-6
CARSPRQGRGNNEQFF	TRBV5-3	TRBJ2-1
CASSPGTVPTPQYF	TRBV6-6	TRBJ2-7
CASSGAGVEAFF	TRBV10-2	TRBJ1-1
CATSDRANYGYTF	TRBV24-1	TRBJ1-2
CSVDSTSGGVEDTQYF	TRBV29-1	TRBJ2-3
CASSFSTGELFF	TRBV18	TRBJ2-2
CATSKLSGNTIYF	TRBV15	TRBJ1-3
CSVATGGTEAFF	TRBV29-1	TRBJ1-1
CASSQDRASGITDTQYF	TRBV14	TRBJ2-3
CASSYTGGPGAFF	TRBV7-9	TRBJ1-1
CASSVDRYSYEQYF	TRBV9	TRBJ2-7
CASSPRRDTGELFF	TRBV28	TRBJ2-2
CASSSGQGPQPQHF	TRBV19	TRBJ1-5
CASSPSDRASYNSPLHF	TRBV5-1	TRBJ1-6
CASSQEGRDGPSTDTQYF	TRBV3-1/TRBV3-2	TRBJ2-3
CASSWGGQINTEAFF	TRBV7-8	TRBJ1-1
CASSYGGWRMYGYTF	TRBV6-5	TRBJ1-2
CASSFLGQGGYGYTF	TRBV27	TRBJ1-2
CASSMTGGQEKLFF	TRBV5-1	TRBJ1-4
CASSSQGATNEKLFF	TRBV7-9	TRBJ1-4
CASHSSRGGVTDTQYF	TRBV5-1	TRBJ2-3
CASSSGDLSRIF	TRBV7-6	TRBJ2-1
CASSRTLKGPEQYF	TRBV5-1	TRBJ2-7
CASSLGLAGENTGELFF	TRBV5-4	TRBJ2-2
CASSPFSGANVLTF	TRBV13	TRBJ2-6
CASSIIRGKDGYTF	TRBV7-8	TRBJ1-2
CASSHRDRGSGYTF	TRBV5-8	TRBJ1-2
CASSEQGGQAQHF	TRBV6-1	TRBJ1-5